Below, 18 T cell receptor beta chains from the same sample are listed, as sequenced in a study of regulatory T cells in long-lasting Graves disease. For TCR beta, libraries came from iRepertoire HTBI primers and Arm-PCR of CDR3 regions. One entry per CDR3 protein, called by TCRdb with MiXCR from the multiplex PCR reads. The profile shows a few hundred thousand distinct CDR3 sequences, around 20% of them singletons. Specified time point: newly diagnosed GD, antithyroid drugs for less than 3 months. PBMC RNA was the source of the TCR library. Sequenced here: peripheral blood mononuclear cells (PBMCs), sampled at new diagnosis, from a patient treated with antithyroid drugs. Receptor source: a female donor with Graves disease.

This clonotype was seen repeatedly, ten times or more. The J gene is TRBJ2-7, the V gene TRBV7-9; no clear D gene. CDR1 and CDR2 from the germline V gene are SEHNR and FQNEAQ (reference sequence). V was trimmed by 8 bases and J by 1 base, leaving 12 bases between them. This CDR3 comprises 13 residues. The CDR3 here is CASGSGSSYEQYF. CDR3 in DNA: TGTGCCAGCGGAAGTGGGTCTTCCTACGAGCAGTACTTC.

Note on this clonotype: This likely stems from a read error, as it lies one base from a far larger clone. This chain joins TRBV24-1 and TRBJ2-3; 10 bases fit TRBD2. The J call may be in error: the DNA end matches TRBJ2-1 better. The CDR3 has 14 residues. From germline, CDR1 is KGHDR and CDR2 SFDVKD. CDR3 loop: CATSNTGTSDEQFF. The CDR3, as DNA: TGTGCCACCAGTAATACCGGGACTAGCGATGAGCAGTTCTTC.

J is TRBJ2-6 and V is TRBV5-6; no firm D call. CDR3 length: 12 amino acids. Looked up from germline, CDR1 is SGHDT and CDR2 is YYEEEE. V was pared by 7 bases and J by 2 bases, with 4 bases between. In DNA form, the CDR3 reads TGTGCCAGCGGAACTGGGGCCAACGTCCTGACTTTC. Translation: CASGTGANVLTF. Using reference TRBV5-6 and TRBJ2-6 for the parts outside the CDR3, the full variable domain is DAGVTQSPTHLIKTRGQQVTLRCSPKSGHDTVSWYQQALGQGPQFIFQYYEEEERQRGNFPDRFSGHQFPNYSSELNVNALLLGDSALYLCASGTGANVLTFGAGSRLTVL.

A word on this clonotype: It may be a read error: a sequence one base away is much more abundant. The CDR3 here is CAISGTGPGNTIYF. The CDR3 DNA follows: TGTGCCATCAGCGGGACAGGGCCTGGAAACACCATATATTTT. The chain employs TRBV10-3 and TRBJ1-3; 9 nucleotides line up with TRBD1. CDR3 length equals 14 residues. Germline V CDR1 and CDR2: ENHRY, SYGVKD. J was trimmed by 2 bases and V by 6 bases; bases with no gene match: 2.

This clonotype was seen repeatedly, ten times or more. CDR3 coding DNA: TGCAGTGCTAGCCGGACTAGCGGGGGTCAAGAGACCCAGTACTTC. This sequence encodes CSASRTSGGQETQYF. The chain employs TRBV20-1 and TRBJ2-5; 13 bases agree with TRBD2. The CDR3 length is 15 residues. Trimming at V came to 3 bases and at J to 2 bases, leaving 3 bases not matched to a gene. The germline V gene has CDR1 DFQATT and CDR2 SNEGSKA (reference sequence).

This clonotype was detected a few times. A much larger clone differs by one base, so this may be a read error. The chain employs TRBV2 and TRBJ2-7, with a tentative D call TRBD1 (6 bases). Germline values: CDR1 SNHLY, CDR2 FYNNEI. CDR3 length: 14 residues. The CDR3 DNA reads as TGTGCCAGCAGGGGACAACTCAGCTCCTACGAGCGGTACTTC. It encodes CASRGQLSSYERYF.

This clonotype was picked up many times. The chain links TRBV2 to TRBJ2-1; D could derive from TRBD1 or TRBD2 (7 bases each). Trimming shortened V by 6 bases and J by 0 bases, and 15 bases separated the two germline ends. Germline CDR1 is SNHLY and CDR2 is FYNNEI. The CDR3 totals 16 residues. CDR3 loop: CASRGGGASSYNEQFF. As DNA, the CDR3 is TGTGCCAGCAGGGGAGGGGGCGCGAGCTCCTACAATGAGCAGTTCTTC.

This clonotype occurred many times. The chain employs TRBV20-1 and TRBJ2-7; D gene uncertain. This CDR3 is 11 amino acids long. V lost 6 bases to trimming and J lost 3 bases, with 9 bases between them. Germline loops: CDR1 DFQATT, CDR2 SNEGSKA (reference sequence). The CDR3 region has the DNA TGCAGTGCCCCGAACTTCTACGAGCAGTACTTC. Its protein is CSAPNFYEQYF.

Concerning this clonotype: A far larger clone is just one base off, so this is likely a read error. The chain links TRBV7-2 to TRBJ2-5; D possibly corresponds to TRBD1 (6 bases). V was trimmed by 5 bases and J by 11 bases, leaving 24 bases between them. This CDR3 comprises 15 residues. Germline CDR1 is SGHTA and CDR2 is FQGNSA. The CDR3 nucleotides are TGTGCCAGCAGCAACGGGACACCCAATTACAATGAGCAGTACTTC. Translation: CASSNGTPNYNEQYF.

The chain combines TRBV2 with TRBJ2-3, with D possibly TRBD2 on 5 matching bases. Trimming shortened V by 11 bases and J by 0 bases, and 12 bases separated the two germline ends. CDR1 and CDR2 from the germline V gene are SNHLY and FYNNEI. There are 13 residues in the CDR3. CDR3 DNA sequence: TGTGCCGTCGGAGGAGCTAGCACAGATACGCAGTATTTT. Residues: CAVGGASTDTQYF.

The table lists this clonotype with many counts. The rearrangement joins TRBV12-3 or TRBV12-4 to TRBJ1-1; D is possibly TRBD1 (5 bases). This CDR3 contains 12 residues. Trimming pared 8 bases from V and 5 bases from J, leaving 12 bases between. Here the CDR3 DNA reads TGTGCCAGCTGGGACTTCGGGACTGAAGCTTTCTTT. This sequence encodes CASWDFGTEAFF.

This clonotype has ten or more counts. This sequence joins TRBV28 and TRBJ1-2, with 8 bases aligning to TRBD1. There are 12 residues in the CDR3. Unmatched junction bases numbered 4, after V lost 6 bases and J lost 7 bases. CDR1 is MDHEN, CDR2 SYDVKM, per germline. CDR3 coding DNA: TGTGCCAGCAGGGGGACAGGCCGTGGCTACACCTTC. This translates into CASRGTGRGYTF.

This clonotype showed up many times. The CDR3 loop is CATRGGVYNEQFF. The CDR3 DNA is TGTGCCACCAGGGGGGGAGTCTACAATGAGCAGTTCTTC. The J gene is TRBJ2-1, the V gene TRBV24-1; D might be TRBD2 (6 bases). Germline assignment: CDR1 KGHDR and CDR2 SFDVKD. V was clipped by 7 bases and J by 3 bases, with 9 bases between them. The CDR3 covers 13 residues.

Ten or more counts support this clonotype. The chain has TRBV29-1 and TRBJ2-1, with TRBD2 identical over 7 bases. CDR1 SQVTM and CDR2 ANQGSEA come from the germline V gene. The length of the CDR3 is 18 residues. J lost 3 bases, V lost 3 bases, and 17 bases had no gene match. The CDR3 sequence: CSVEGVASGRRGYNEQFF. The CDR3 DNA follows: TGCAGCGTTGAGGGGGTCGCGTCCGGGAGGAGGGGCTACAATGAGCAGTTCTTC.

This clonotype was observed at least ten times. In DNA form, the CDR3 reads TGCAGTGCTAGGGCAGGGAGAACTGAAGCTTTCTTT. Its translation: CSARAGRTEAFF. The gene calls are TRBV20-1 and TRBJ1-1; TRBD1 is a possible D gene (5 bases). The germline V and J ends were trimmed by 3 bases and 5 bases, with 10 bases remaining between them. In germline, CDR1 is DFQATT, CDR2 SNEGSKA (reference sequence). The CDR3 runs 12 residues.

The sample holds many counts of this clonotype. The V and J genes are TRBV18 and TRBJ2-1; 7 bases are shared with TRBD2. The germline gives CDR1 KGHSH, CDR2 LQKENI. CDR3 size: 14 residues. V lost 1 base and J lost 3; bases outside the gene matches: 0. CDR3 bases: TGTGCCAGCTCACCACAGCGGGGCTACAATGAGCAGTTCTTC. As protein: CASSPQRGYNEQFF.

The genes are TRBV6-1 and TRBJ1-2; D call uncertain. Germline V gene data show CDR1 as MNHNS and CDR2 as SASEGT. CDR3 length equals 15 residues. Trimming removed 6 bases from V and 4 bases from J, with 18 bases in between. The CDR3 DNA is TGTGCCAGCAGATTCGAGGTAGCCGTTGGCTATGGCTACACCTTC. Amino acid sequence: CASRFEVAVGYGYTF.

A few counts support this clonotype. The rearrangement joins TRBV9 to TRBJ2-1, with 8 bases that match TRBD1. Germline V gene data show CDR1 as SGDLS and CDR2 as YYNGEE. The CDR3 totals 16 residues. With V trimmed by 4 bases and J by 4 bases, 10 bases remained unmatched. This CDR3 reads CASSREWTGTYNEQFF. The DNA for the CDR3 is TGTGCCAGCAGCCGAGAGTGGACAGGGACTTACAATGAGCAGTTCTTC.